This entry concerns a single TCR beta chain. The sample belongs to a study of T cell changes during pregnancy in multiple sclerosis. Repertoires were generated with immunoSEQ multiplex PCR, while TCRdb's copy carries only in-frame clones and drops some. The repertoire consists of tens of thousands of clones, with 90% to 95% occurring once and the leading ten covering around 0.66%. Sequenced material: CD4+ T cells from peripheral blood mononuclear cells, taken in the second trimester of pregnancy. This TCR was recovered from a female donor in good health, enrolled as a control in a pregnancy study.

The CDR3 DNA sequence: TGTGCCAGCAGTGAGGCAGCGGGGGGGCCTAGGGATGAGCAGTTCTTC. Translation: CASSEAAGGPRDEQFF. The chain recombines TRBV2 with TRBJ2-1; TRBD2 agrees at 10 bases. After removal of 3 bases from V and 8 bases from J, the junction contained 10 bases not matched to a gene. CDR1 is SNHLY, CDR2 FYNNEI, per germline. CDR3 length equals 16 residues.